This is a list of T cell receptor beta chains from one sample in a study of blood T cell repertoires in COVID-19. Clones were read by immunoSEQ multiplex PCR, and TCRdb kept only the in-frame ones, dropping some. The table shows some 130,000 clones, with about 85% occurring only once. Specimen: peripheral blood. The receptors originated from a man older than 75 with acute or convalescent COVID-19. Both conserved end residues are part of each CDR3. D genes are given only for firm matches. Size is stated for part of the rows, as once, few or many counts, or as a class when the clone is expanded.

v_gene,d_gene,abundance,j_gene,CDR3nt,CDR3aa
TRBV5-5,-,-,TRBJ1-3,TGTGCCAGCAGCTTGGGGAGGACGGGTGGAAACACCATATATTTT,CASSLGRTGGNTIYF
TRBV29-1,TRBD1,-,TRBJ2-5,TGCAGCGTTGAAGATGCGGGACAGGTAGAGACCCAGTACTTC,CSVEDAGQVETQYF
TRBV5-1,-,once,TRBJ1-4,TGCGCCAGCAGCTTGGCCGCGGGAGTTACTAATGAAAAACTGTTTTTT,CASSLAAGVTNEKLFF
TRBV28,TRBD1,-,TRBJ2-7,TGTGCCAGCAGGAGACAGGGGGACCCCTACGAGCAGTACTTC,CASRRQGDPYEQYF
TRBV11-2,TRBD2,-,TRBJ2-7,TGTGCCAGCGGCCCGGGACTAGTGACATACGAGCAGTACTTC,CASGPGLVTYEQYF
TRBV14,-,-,TRBJ1-2,TGTGCCAGCAGCCAAGCGGAAAGGTGGGGCCTCTATGGCTACACCTTC,CASSQAERWGLYGYTF
TRBV12-3/TRBV12-4,TRBD2,-,TRBJ2-1,TGTGCCAGCAGCGTGGGGGGGAATGAGCAGTTCTTC,CASSVGGNEQFF
TRBV3-1/TRBV3-2,TRBD1,few,TRBJ2-5,TGTGCCAGCAGCCTTGGGACAGGCGAGACCCAGTACTTC,CASSLGTGETQYF
TRBV27,-,few,TRBJ1-2,TGTGCCAGCAGTGACCGACGGAGTTATGGCTACACCTTC,CASSDRRSYGYTF
TRBV11-2,-,once,TRBJ1-2,TGTGCCAGCAGCTTAGGGGAGGGGGTCGGAGGCTACACCTTC,CASSLGEGVGGYTF
TRBV6-6,-,-,TRBJ1-3,TGTGCCAGCAGTTACCAGGGTGGAGGAAACACCATATATTTT,CASSYQGGGNTIYF
TRBV5-1,-,-,TRBJ1-5,TGCGCCAGCAGCTTGGATGGGGGGTATAGCAATCAGCCCCAGCATTTT,CASSLDGGYSNQPQHF
TRBV5-6,-,-,TRBJ2-7,TGTGCCAGCAGCCGCGACAGCAGAGGATACGAGCAGTACTTC,CASSRDSRGYEQYF
TRBV25-1,-,-,TRBJ1-6,TGTGCCAGCACCTCCGGGGGGGGGCGTTCACCCCTCCACTTT,CASTSGGGRSPLHF
TRBV19,-,-,TRBJ2-7,TGTGCCAGTAGTATCGGGAGCTCCTACGAGCAGTACTTC,CASSIGSSYEQYF
TRBV19,-,once,TRBJ1-5,TGTGCCAGTAGTATGTCCTGGCGGGACGGAGGCTTCAAGAAGCCCCAGCATTTT,CASSMSWRDGGFKKPQHF
TRBV5-1,-,-,TRBJ1-5,TGCGCCAGCAGCTTGTCCGGGGTGGGGAATCAGCCCCAGCATTTT,CASSLSGVGNQPQHF
TRBV7-9,TRBD1,few,TRBJ1-5,TGTGCCAGCAGCTCGACAGGGGTAAATCAGCCCCAGCATTTT,CASSSTGVNQPQHF
TRBV11-2,TRBD1,-,TRBJ1-6,TGTGCCAGCAGCAGAACCGGGACAGTGACTAATTCACCCCTCCACTTT,CASSRTGTVTNSPLHF
TRBV7-6,TRBD1,-,TRBJ1-3,TGTGCCAGCAGCTTAGGTGCACAGGGGGGCTCTGGAAACACCATATATTTT,CASSLGAQGGSGNTIYF
TRBV18,-,once,TRBJ1-1,TGTGCCAGCTCACTCCCTGAGGCCACTGAAGCTTTCTTT,CASSLPEATEAFF
TRBV6-5,-,-,TRBJ2-6,TGTGCCAGCAGTTACTCGATGCAGTCTGGGGCCAACGTCCTGACTTTC,CASSYSMQSGANVLTF
TRBV11-2,TRBD1,-,TRBJ1-2,TGTGCCAGCAGCGACAAGGGGACAGCGACGTATGGCTACACCTTC,CASSDKGTATYGYTF
TRBV7-9,-,-,TRBJ1-3,TGTGCCAGCAGCCCCGCGGGAAACACCATATATTTT,CASSPAGNTIYF
TRBV2,-,-,TRBJ2-7,TGTGCCAGCAGTGTGCAGGACGAGCAGTACTTC,CASSVQDEQYF
TRBV6-5,TRBD1,-,TRBJ1-2,TGTGCCAGCAGCCGACCTTTGACAGGGGAAGGCGGCTACACCTTC,CASSRPLTGEGGYTF
TRBV28,-,few,TRBJ1-1,TGTGCCAGCAGGGAAACAGCGAACACTGAAGCTTTCTTT,CASRETANTEAFF
TRBV6-2/TRBV6-3,TRBD1,-,TRBJ2-7,TGTGCCAGCAGTTCTGACAGGGTATCCTACGAGCAGTACTTC,CASSSDRVSYEQYF
TRBV29-1,-,-,TRBJ2-1,TGCAGCGTCGCCGGCGGCGGGCGCTACAATGAGCAGTTCTTC,CSVAGGGRYNEQFF
TRBV18,TRBD1,-,TRBJ1-3,TGTGCCAGCTCACCACCGGGACAGGGACGCGACACCATATATTTT,CASSPPGQGRDTIYF
TRBV11-2,TRBD1,-,TRBJ1-2,TGTGCCAGCAGCTTATCGCAGGGGGCTACGCGCGGCTACACCTTC,CASSLSQGATRGYTF
TRBV7-6,-,once,TRBJ2-5,TGTGCCAGCAGCTTAGGCGGCAGGGCTCAAGAGACCCAGTACTTC,CASSLGGRAQETQYF
TRBV5-6,TRBD1,-,TRBJ1-2,TGTGCCAGCAGCTTGGCCCTAGGACAGGGGCGGACTAACTATGGCTACACCTTC,CASSLALGQGRTNYGYTF
TRBV6-5,TRBD1,-,TRBJ1-2,TGTGCCAGCAGTACCAGCCGGACAGGGGCTGGCTACACCTTC,CASSTSRTGAGYTF
TRBV9,-,-,TRBJ1-5,TGTGCCAGCAGCCCCATGGCCGATAGCAATCAGCCCCAGCATTTT,CASSPMADSNQPQHF
TRBV27,-,-,TRBJ2-3,TGTGCCAGCAGTTTTATTGGCACAGATACGCAGTATTTT,CASSFIGTDTQYF
TRBV5-6,-,-,TRBJ1-1,TGTGCCAGCAGCTTCCCCCGACACAAGAACACTGAAGCTTTCTTT,CASSFPRHKNTEAFF
TRBV7-2,TRBD2,-,TRBJ2-1,TGTGCCAGCAGCCAGCGGACTAGCGGTAGCTCCTACAATGAGCAGTTCTTC,CASSQRTSGSSYNEQFF
TRBV11-3,TRBD1,once,TRBJ2-3,TGTGCCAGCAGCCACCGGACAGGGGGCATTGATACGCAGTATTTT,CASSHRTGGIDTQYF
TRBV20-1,-,-,TRBJ2-3,TGCAGTGCTAGTGTATTAGCCCCAGATACGCAGTATTTT,CSASVLAPDTQYF
TRBV10-3,TRBD1,-,TRBJ2-3,TGTGCCATCACTGACAGGGGTAACACAGATACGCAGTATTTT,CAITDRGNTDTQYF
TRBV7-8,-,-,TRBJ1-1,TGTGCCAGCAGCTTAGCGTCTCTCACTGAAGCTTTCTTT,CASSLASLTEAFF
TRBV19,TRBD1,-,TRBJ2-3,TGTGCCAGTAGTATATGGCAGGGGGCTGGTACAGATACGCAGTATTTT,CASSIWQGAGTDTQYF
TRBV19,-,-,TRBJ2-3,TGTGCCAGTAGTATAGTTCCTAGCGCAGATACGCAGTATTTT,CASSIVPSADTQYF
TRBV30,-,-,TRBJ2-7,TGTGCCTGGGGGGGAGGGGGAATCGCCTACGAGCAGTACTTC,CAWGGGGIAYEQYF
TRBV6-5,-,-,TRBJ2-5,TGTGCCAGCAGTTACGATAGGGGCCGTACAGAGACCCAGTACTTC,CASSYDRGRTETQYF
TRBV28,-,-,TRBJ2-7,TGTGCCAGCAGTTTAAACGGTGCTCCCCCCTACGAGCAGTACTTC,CASSLNGAPPYEQYF
TRBV25-1,TRBD2,-,TRBJ2-3,TGTGCCAGCAGTGAACGAGGGCGGGGGGGCACAGATACGCAGTATTTT,CASSERGRGGTDTQYF
TRBV6-5,-,-,TRBJ1-1,TGTGCCAGCAGTTCCTACAGGGCCGGGAACACTGAAGCTTTCTTT,CASSSYRAGNTEAFF
TRBV18,TRBD1,-,TRBJ2-1,TGTGCCAGCTCACCTAACCGACAGGGCTCCTACAATGAGCAGTTCTTC,CASSPNRQGSYNEQFF
TRBV28,-,-,TRBJ2-4,TGTGCCAGCAGTTACCCAGGGGCGGACCTAGCCAAAAACATTCAGTACTTC,CASSYPGADLAKNIQYF
TRBV19,-,-,TRBJ1-6,TGTGCCAGTAGTGGCGGGCGAGCATATAATTCACCCCTCCACTTT,CASSGGRAYNSPLHF
TRBV3-1/TRBV3-2,TRBD2,-,TRBJ2-1,TGTGCCAGCAGCCCCTGGACTAGCGGGAGTGGTGAGCAGTTCTTC,CASSPWTSGSGEQFF
TRBV29-1,-,few,TRBJ2-7,TGCAGCGTTGCGGACACCTCCTACGAGCAGTACTTC,CSVADTSYEQYF
TRBV19,TRBD1,-,TRBJ1-1,TGTGCCAGTAGTGGACAGGGGACAGGGACTGAAGCTTTCTTT,CASSGQGTGTEAFF